This T cell receptor (beta chain) is drawn from a study of spatial heterogeneity in lung cancer (dated by TCRdb to about 2019). With regard to the full study: Beta-chain transcripts were consistently detected in greater numbers than alpha-chain transcripts, which likely reflects a higher abundance of beta-chain transcripts. The study linked features of the TCR repertoire to counts of nonsynonymous mutations, which were determined by whole-exome sequencing of tumor tissue. In the raw uncorrected reads, each unique combination of TCR and UMI appeared on average more than ten times. TCR alpha and beta repertoires were quantitatively compared across multiple tumor regions, matched nontumor lung and blood in non-small cell lung cancer. Both alpha and beta chains were TCR-sequenced in samples taken at surgery, namely 220 tumor regions, around 64 matched nontumor lung samples and about 54 PBMC samples. Results the study describes overall, beyond this receptor: Additional single-cell paired TCR alpha and beta sequencing was considered necessary to confirm, at a functional level, the hypothesis that regional TCRs recognize regional mutations. Ubiquitous expanded tumor TCRs were detected in blood more often at tumor resection than at routine follow-up.

Explained via the paper, the time point label denotes: sample taken at primary tumor resection. Whole RNA extracted from tumor and nontumor lung tissue, or from cryopreserved PBMC samples, was used for TCR sequencing without cell sorting. Donors were under 95 patients with early-stage, untreated non-small cell lung cancer from the lung TRACERx cohort. Patients were selected for TCR sequencing only if sufficient RNA was available from at least two tumor regions. This clonotype was found many times. What antigen it recognizes has not been identified. No base quality values were provided; no much bigger clone lies one nucleotide off. Libraries were made using 5' RACE. For sequencing, a NextSeq 500 was employed. To allow correction of PCR and sequencing errors, the TCR library protocol tagged every TCR cDNA molecule with a unique molecular identifier. Per the authors' processing: TCR identification, UMI-based error correction and CDR3 extraction were all carried out with Decombinator tools. Expanded TCRs were defined as those above a frequency of 2 per 1,000, corresponding to the top 1% of the tumor frequency distribution. Renyi diversity was computed with the R vegan package after each repertoire had been subsampled 100 times to 5,000 TCRs. To build CDR3 similarity networks, amino acid triplet string-kernel similarity was used, and CDR3s were connected when their pairwise similarity was above 0.82. In TCRdb, the public reads were trimmed at Q25 with fastp and aligned with MiXCR, with productive beta chains retained. Each entry merges the rows of one CDR3 protein and shows their most common DNA and genes. These V and J calls originate from TCRdb's pipeline instead of the authors' own analysis. The sample includes 20,000 to 30,000 distinct CDR3 sequences, with 4.7% observed a single time. The top ten constitute about 5.5% of the sample.

The germline V gene (reference sequence) gives CDR1 as SEHNR and CDR2 as FQNEAQ. For this chain, trimming is 4 bases at the V end and 7 bases at the J end, and the number of junction bases without a gene match is 9. The CDR3 sequence holds 16 residues, the cysteine and phenylalanine included. Only the CDR3 part of the read is kept: 48 bases, read in frame from the first base. The rearrangement joined TRBV7-9 to TRBJ1-6; the central 8 bases match TRBD1. The starting material was PBMCs, obtained at surgery. This clonotype was obtained from a male donor with early-stage non-small cell lung cancer. CDR3 protein: CASSSPGTGSNSPLHF. The DNA sequence follows: TGTGCCAGCAGCTCTCCCGGGACAGGATCCAATTCACCCCTCCACTTT.